This T cell receptor beta chain was obtained from a study of CD8+CD57+ T cells in acquired aplastic anemia. Study context: Sorted CD4+ plus CD8+ cells gave DNA averaging roughly 3 ug. Study-level points and caveats: The study found no significant CD8+ Simpson's diversity difference between patients and controls.

Investigators profiled TCR beta VDJ and CDR3 from genomic DNA template. TCRdb called the reads again in MiXCR, with one record for every CDR3 protein. Counted here are some 150,000 distinct CDR3 sequences, 41% occurring once; the ten biggest clones make up 8.4%. This CDR3 spans 15 amino acids. The germline V gene has CDR1 SGDLS and CDR2 YYNGEE. V was pared by 0 bases and J by 3 bases, with 3 bases of the junction left unmatched. This clonotype was seen only a few times. Its antigen is as yet unknown. V and J are TRBV9 and TRBJ2-3; 8 bases agree with TRBD1. This TCR came from a human donor in good health, serving as a control. The source material was sorted CD4+, CD8+, or CD8+CD57+ T cells (not recorded which) from PBMCs. For the CDR3, the DNA is TGTGCCAGCAGCGTAGGCAGGGGGCGGACAGATACGCAGTATTTT. This sequence encodes CASSVGRGRTDTQYF.